The 5 T cell receptor beta chains reported below all come from one sample, sequenced in a study of CD8 T cells in ankylosing spondylitis. TCRdb ran MiXCR on the 5' RACE reads and lists one entry per CDR3 protein. The repertoire holds 210,000 or so distinct CDR3 sequences, with around 8% as singletons. The sequenced sample was blood, either unsorted or a sorted T cell fraction (not recorded which). Receptors originate from a female donor with ankylosing spondylitis or in good health (not recorded which).

This rearrangement joins TRBV28 to TRBJ2-7; a weak D match, TRBD1 (5 bases). The CDR3 runs 14 residues. V was shortened by 6 bases and J by 3 bases, with 15 bases between the two germline ends. CDR1 is MDHEN and CDR2 is SYDVKM in the germline V gene. The CDR3 loop is CASRPGALFYEQYF. CDR3 nucleotides: TGTGCCAGCAGGCCTGGGGCCCTCTTCTACGAGCAGTACTTC.

At least ten counts were recorded for this clonotype. The rearrangement joins TRBV29-1 to TRBJ1-2; 7 nucleotides agree with TRBD1. The germline CDR1 and CDR2 sequences are SQVTM and ANQGSEA. J was trimmed by 3 bases and V by 7 bases; bases with no gene match: 8. CDR3 size: 13 residues. The CDR3 region is CSGFEGAYYGYTF. CDR3 sequence (DNA): TGCAGCGGGTTTGAGGGGGCGTACTATGGCTACACCTTC.

At least ten counts were recorded for this clonotype. This rearrangement joins TRBV12-3 or TRBV12-4 to TRBJ2-2; D is undetermined. There are 14 residues in the CDR3. V dropped 5 bases and J dropped 4 bases, with 11 bases sitting between them. The CDR3 spells CASSKTTGTGELFF. The CDR3 nucleotides read TGTGCCAGCAGTAAGACGACGGGCACCGGGGAGCTGTTTTTT.

There are many counts of this clonotype. The chain recombines TRBV7-8 with TRBJ1-1; D unresolved. V lost 5 bases to trimming and J lost 8 bases, with 15 bases between them. This CDR3 spans 13 amino acids. From germline, CDR1 is SGHVS and CDR2 FQNEAQ. In DNA form, the CDR3 reads TGTGCCAGCAGCCCGGCTTTCCCAACCGAAGCTTTCTTT. Its protein product is CASSPAFPTEAFF.

This clonotype has a count of ten or more. The chain recombines TRBV7-2 with TRBJ2-4, with 12 bases identical to TRBD2. The V gene's germline CDR1 is SGHTA and CDR2 FQGNSA. J gave up 0 bases and V 6 bases, and 6 bases lay outside the gene matches. The CDR3 covers 17 residues. In nucleotides, the CDR3 is TGTGCCAGCAGACCTAGCGGGAGGGCACTAGCCAAAAACATTCAGTACTTC. Translation gives CASRPSGRALAKNIQYF. Drawing the rest from reference TRBV7-2 and TRBJ2-4, the complete variable domain is GAGVSQSPSNKVTEKGKDVELRCDPISGHTALYWYRQSLGQGLEFLIYFQGNSAPDKSGLPSDRFSAERTGGSVSTLTIQRTQQEDSAVYLCASRPSGRALAKNIQYFGAGTRLSVL.